The sequence of this T cell receptor (beta chain) was determined in a study of resident and recirculating memory T cells in vitiligo. Across the study: Shave-biopsy epidermis from lesional and nonlesional skin was sequenced alongside PBMCs.

Profiling relied on immunoSEQ multiplex PCR, and the TCRdb table lists in-frame clones only, not all of them. The table shows around 70,000 clones, with about 89% occurring only once. Overall study results and limits: Vitiligo lesions lacked a unique dominant clone, and clonality varied.

Worth noting for this clone: Its antigen is still unknown.

No patient showed confetti depigmentation, a clinical sign of active disease. No vitiligo treatment was given during the prior three months. The germline V gene has CDR1 GTSNPN and CDR2 SVGIG (reference sequence). Trimming removed 5 bases from V and 0 bases from J, with 14 bases in between. There are 15 residues in the CDR3. Input material: blood. The TCR sequence derives from a male donor with vitiligo. The gene calls are TRBV30 and TRBJ2-1; no definite D call. This chain's CDR3 is CAWAPGQSSYNEQFF. For the CDR3, the DNA is TGTGCCTGGGCCCCTGGGCAGAGCTCCTACAATGAGCAGTTCTTC.